This T cell receptor beta chain was captured by sequencing in a study of T cell repertoires in cytomegalovirus infection. About the study: Public TCR beta signature analysis indicated the presence of both CMV infection and matching HLA type.

Study-level findings and limits: Individuals carrying CMV plus the relevant HLA were identified by cumulative frequency of public TCR beta families. What dominated the ex vivo response were HLA-C-restricted CMV-specific TCR beta clonotypes.

Germline CDR1 reads LNHDA; CDR2 reads SQIVND (reference sequence). Between the trimmed V and J ends, which lost 3 bases and 4 bases, there was a span of 12 bases. This CDR3 is built from 14 residues. The sample holds many counts of this clonotype. Antigen: not known. TCRdb used MiXCR to reprocess the reads, holding one entry per CDR3 protein. The table shows approximately 1,000,000 distinct CDR3 sequences, with 31% occurring only once. The TCR was taken from a human donor in good health (CMV status not recorded). Some clones in this sample may be carry-over from other donors' samples. This chain joins TRBV19 and TRBJ1-2; TRBD1 is a possible D gene (5 bases). Here the sequenced sample was cultured CD8+ T cells from PBMCs, taken from culture after CMV antigen stimulation. Written as DNA, the CDR3 is TGTGCCAGTAGTATGGCAGGGAAGGTCTATGGCTACACCTTC. As protein: CASSMAGKVYGYTF.